The 13 T cell receptor beta chains in this list originate from one sample, sequenced in a study of regulatory T cells in long-lasting Graves disease. Building of the TCR beta libraries involved iRepertoire HTBI primers and Arm-PCR of CDR3 regions. TCRdb reanalysed the multiplex PCR reads using MiXCR and keeps one entry per CDR3 protein. The sample lists around 510,000 distinct CDR3 sequences; less than 25% were seen once. Time point specified: persistent/refractory GD, antithyroid drugs over 5 years with positive TRAb. Making the TCR library involved RNA that had been extracted from PBMCs. The sequencing here drew on peripheral blood mononuclear cells (PBMCs), taken when the disease was refractory, from a patient treated with antithyroid drugs. The source of these receptors is a female donor with Graves disease.

This clonotype has ten or more counts. The rearrangement joins TRBV24-1 to TRBJ1-1; D perhaps matches TRBD1 (6 bases). With 9 bases removed from V and 1 base from J, the gap between germline ends came to 14 bases. Germline V CDR1 and CDR2: KGHDR, SFDVKD. This CDR3 is 14 amino acids long. In DNA, the CDR3 is TGTGCCACCCGTGGGACAAAAGGGAACACTGAAGCTTTCTTT. It encodes CATRGTKGNTEAFF.

For the CDR3, the DNA is TGTGCCAGTAGTATACTAACAGCGGGAGGACCCTACGAGCAGTACTTC. It encodes CASSILTAGGPYEQYF. The V gene is TRBV19, the J gene TRBJ2-7; 9 nucleotides align to TRBD2. The CDR3 runs 16 residues. Trimming removed 2 bases from V and 2 bases from J; junction bases left unmatched: 7. In germline, CDR1 is LNHDA, CDR2 SQIVND (reference sequence). The full variable domain, with the rest looked up from reference TRBV19 and TRBJ2-7, is DGGITQSPKYLFRKEGQNVTLSCEQNLNHDAMYWYRQDPGQGLRLIYYSQIVNDFQKGDIAEGYSVSREKKESFPLTVTSAQKNPTAFYLCASSILTAGGPYEQYFGPGTRLTVT.

The rearrangement joins TRBV3-1 to TRBJ1-2; D unresolved. This CDR3 is 16 amino acids long. With 0 bases removed from V and 0 bases from J, the gap between germline ends came to 11 bases. Germline lookup yields CDR1 LGHDT and CDR2 YNNKEL (reference sequence). The CDR3 sequence: CASSQDVGRANYGYTF. Here the CDR3 DNA reads TGTGCCAGCAGCCAAGACGTCGGCAGAGCTAACTATGGCTACACCTTC.

This clonotype has ten or more counts. The germline gene is not matched at one end of the junction; a read error may be the cause. The chain uses TRBV10-2 and TRBJ1-5; 8 bases are shared with TRBD1. Germline loops: CDR1 WSHSY, CDR2 SAAADI. The CDR3 sequence is 15 residues long. In DNA form, the CDR3 reads TGTGCCAGCAGCGCAGGGGGCGGAAGCAATCAGCCCCAGCATTTT. As protein: CASSAGGGSNQPQHF.

This clonotype was counted many times. The chain employs TRBV15 and TRBJ2-5; 9 bases are a match to TRBD1. The trim removed 3 bases at V and 6 bases at J, leaving 8 bases unmatched. CDR3 length: 15 amino acids. Germline assignment: CDR1 LNHNV and CDR2 YYDKDF (reference sequence). This CDR3 is CATSSITGGLKTQYF. The CDR3 nucleotides are TGTGCCACCAGCAGCATCACAGGGGGCTTGAAGACCCAGTACTTC. The whole variable domain, remainder taken from reference TRBV15 and TRBJ2-5, is DAMVIQNPRYQVTQFGKPVTLSCSQTLNHNVMYWYQQKSSQAPKLLFHYYDKDFNNEADTPDNFQSRRPNTSFCFLDIRSPGLGDTAMYLCATSSITGGLKTQYFGPGTRLLVL.

This clonotype was picked up a small number of times. The J gene is TRBJ2-5, the V gene TRBV15; D unresolved. The CDR3 extends over 14 amino acids. Trimming took off 8 bases at V and 7 bases at J, with 20 bases between the two ends. In germline, CDR1 is LNHNV, CDR2 YYDKDF (reference sequence). The CDR3 loop reads CATRAIVSYGTQYF. CDR3 coding DNA: TGTGCCACCCGAGCGATAGTTTCTTATGGGACCCAGTACTTC.

The chain joins TRBV6-2 or TRBV6-3 to TRBJ1-1; the D gene is possibly TRBD1 (5 bases). Germline loops: CDR1 MNHEY, CDR2 SVGEGT. The CDR3 is 13 amino acids. Trimming removed 5 bases at V and 8 bases at J, with 15 bases between. As DNA, the CDR3 is TGTGCCAGCAGTGAAGGCTGGGGGAGAGAAGCTTTCTTT. As protein: CASSEGWGREAFF.

This chain links TRBV4-2 with TRBJ1-5; D uncertain. Between the trimmed V and J ends, which lost 1 base and 7 bases, there was a span of 14 bases. From germline, CDR1 is LGHNA and CDR2 YNFKEQ. CDR3 size: 15 residues. The CDR3: CASSQAPQDGQPQHF. CDR3 sequence (DNA): TGTGCCAGCAGCCAAGCCCCGCAGGATGGGCAGCCCCAGCATTTT.

This clonotype was recorded many times. V is TRBV27 and J is TRBJ2-7; TRBD2 is a possible D gene (6 bases). The CDR3 runs to 14 residues. Germline CDR1 and CDR2: MNHEY and SMNVEV (reference sequence). V shed 6 bases and J shed 7 bases, with 19 bases lying between them. CDR3 loop: CASSAWVAAEEQYF. The DNA of the CDR3 is TGTGCCAGCAGCGCCTGGGTAGCGGCAGAAGAGCAGTACTTC.

The J gene is TRBJ2-2, the V gene TRBV7-9, with TRBD2 matching over 8 bases. The CDR3 covers 15 residues. Germline V lookup: CDR1 SEHNR, CDR2 FQNEAQ (reference sequence). V was clipped by 5 bases and J by 6 bases; unmatched bases: 8. Written as DNA, the CDR3 is TGTGCCAGCAGCCCCAGAGGGACTAGTCCCGGGGAGCTGTTTTTT. This translates into CASSPRGTSPGELFF.

This clonotype has a count of ten or more. The J gene is TRBJ1-2, the V gene TRBV20-1; maybe TRBD1 (5 bases). This CDR3 is 10 amino acids long. The V end lost 5 bases, the J end lost 8 bases, and 9 bases lay between the germline ends. Looked up from germline, CDR1 is DFQATT and CDR2 is SNEGSKA (reference sequence). The CDR3 spells CSAPGGGYTF. The CDR3 DNA reads TGCAGTGCTCCTGGGGGGGGCTACACCTTC.

The rearrangement links TRBV14 to TRBJ2-5; D is uncertain. Trimming cost V 0 bases and J 0 bases, with 8 bases left between them. The CDR3 totals 15 residues. Germline V gene data show CDR1 as SGHDN and CDR2 as FVKESK. CDR3 sequence (DNA): TGTGCCAGCAGCCAAGAAACGGCGTACCAAGAGACCCAGTACTTC. Encoded protein: CASSQETAYQETQYF. Full variable domain (missing parts from reference TRBV14 and TRBJ2-5): EAGVTQFPSHSVIEKGQTVTLRCDPISGHDNLYWYRRVMGKEIKFLLHFVKESKQDESGMPNNRFLAERTGGTYSTLKVQPAELEDSGVYFCASSQETAYQETQYFGPGTRLLVL.

The J gene is TRBJ2-7, the V gene TRBV5-1, with 8 bases that match TRBD1. CDR3 length: 14 residues. CDR1 and CDR2 (germline): SGHRS, YFSETQ. V trimming: 2 bases; J trimming: 3 bases; junction bases outside the gene matches: 4. The CDR3 DNA reads TGCGCCAGCAGCTTACAAACAGGGGGCTACGAGCAGTACTTC. Protein: CASSLQTGGYEQYF. Complete variable domain (other parts from reference TRBV5-1 and TRBJ2-7): KAGVTQTPRYLIKTRGQQVTLSCSPISGHRSVSWYQQTPGQGLQFLFEYFSETQRNKGNFPGRFSGRQFSNSRSEMNVSTLELGDSALYLCASSLQTGGYEQYFGPGTRLTVT.